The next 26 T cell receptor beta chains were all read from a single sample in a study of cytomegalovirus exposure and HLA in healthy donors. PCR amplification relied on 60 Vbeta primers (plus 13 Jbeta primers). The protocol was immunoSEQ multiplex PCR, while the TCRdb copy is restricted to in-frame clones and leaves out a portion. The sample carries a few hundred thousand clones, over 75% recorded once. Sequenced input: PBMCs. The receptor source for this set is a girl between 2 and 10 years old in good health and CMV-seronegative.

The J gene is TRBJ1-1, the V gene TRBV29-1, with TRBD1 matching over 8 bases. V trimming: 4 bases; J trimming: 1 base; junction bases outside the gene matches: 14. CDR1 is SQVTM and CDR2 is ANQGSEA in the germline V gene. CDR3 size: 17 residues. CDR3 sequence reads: CSVVSWSGGSGNTEAFF. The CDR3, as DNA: TGCAGCGTTGTGAGTTGGTCAGGGGGCTCGGGGAACACTGAAGCTTTCTTT.

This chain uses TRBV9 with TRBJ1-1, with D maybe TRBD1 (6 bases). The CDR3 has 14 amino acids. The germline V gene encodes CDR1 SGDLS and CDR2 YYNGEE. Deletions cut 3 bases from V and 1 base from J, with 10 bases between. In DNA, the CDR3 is TGTGCCAGCAGCGGTAGGGGGTCGAACACTGAAGCTTTCTTT. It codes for CASSGRGSNTEAFF.

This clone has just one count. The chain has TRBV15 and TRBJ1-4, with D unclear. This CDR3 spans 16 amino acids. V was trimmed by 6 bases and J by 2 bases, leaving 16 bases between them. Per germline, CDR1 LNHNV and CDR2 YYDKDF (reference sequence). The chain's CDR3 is CATRKVVGSTNEKLFF. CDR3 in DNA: TGTGCCACCAGGAAAGTGGTAGGGAGCACTAATGAAAAACTGTTTTTT.

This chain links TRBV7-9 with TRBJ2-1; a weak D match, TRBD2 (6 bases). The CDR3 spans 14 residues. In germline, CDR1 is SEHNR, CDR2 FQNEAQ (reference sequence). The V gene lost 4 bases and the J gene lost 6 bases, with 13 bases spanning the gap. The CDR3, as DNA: TGTGCCAGCAGCTACTCCGGAGGGGCCAATGAGCAGTTCTTC. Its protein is CASSYSGGANEQFF.

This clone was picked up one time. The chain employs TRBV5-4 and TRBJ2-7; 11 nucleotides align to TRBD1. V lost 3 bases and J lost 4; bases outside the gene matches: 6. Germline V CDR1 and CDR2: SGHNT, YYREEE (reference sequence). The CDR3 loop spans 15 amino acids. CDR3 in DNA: TGTGCCAGCAGCTCAAGGGGGACAGGGGGTTACGAGCAGTACTTC. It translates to CASSSRGTGGYEQYF. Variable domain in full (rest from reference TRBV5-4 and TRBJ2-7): ETGVTQSPTHLIKTRGQQVTLRCSSQSGHNTVSWYQQALGQGPQFIFQYYREEENGRGNFPPRFSGLQFPNYSSELNVNALELDDSALYLCASSSRGTGGYEQYFGPGTRLTVT.

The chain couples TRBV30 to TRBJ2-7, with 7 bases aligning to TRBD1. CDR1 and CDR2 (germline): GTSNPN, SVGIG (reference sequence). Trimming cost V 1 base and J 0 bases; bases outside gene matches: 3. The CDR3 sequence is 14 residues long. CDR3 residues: CAWSDWDSSYEQYF. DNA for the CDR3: TGTGCCTGGAGTGACTGGGACAGCTCCTACGAGCAGTACTTC.

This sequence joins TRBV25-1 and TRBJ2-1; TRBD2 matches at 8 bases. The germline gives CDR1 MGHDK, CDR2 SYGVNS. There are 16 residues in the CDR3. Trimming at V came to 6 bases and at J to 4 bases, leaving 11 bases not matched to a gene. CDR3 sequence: CASSGFSGELYNEQFF. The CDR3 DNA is TGTGCCAGCAGCGGTTTTAGCGGGGAACTATACAATGAGCAGTTCTTC.

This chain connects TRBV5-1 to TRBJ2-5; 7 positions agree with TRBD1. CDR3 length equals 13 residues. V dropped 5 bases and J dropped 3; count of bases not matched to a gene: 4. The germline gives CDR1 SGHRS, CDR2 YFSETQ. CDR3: CASSSTGKETQYF. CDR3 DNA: TGCGCCAGCAGTTCGACAGGGAAAGAGACCCAGTACTTC.

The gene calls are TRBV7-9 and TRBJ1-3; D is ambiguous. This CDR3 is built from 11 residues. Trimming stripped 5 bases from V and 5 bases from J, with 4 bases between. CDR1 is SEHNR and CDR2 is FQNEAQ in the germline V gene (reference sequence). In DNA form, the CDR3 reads TGTGCCAGCAGCGTAAGAAACACCATATATTTT. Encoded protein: CASSVRNTIYF.

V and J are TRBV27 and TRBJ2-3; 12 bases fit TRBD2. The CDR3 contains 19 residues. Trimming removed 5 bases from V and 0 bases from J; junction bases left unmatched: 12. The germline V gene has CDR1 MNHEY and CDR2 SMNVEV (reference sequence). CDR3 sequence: CASSDLPGLAGPSTDTQYF. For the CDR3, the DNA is TGTGCCAGCAGTGACCTACCCGGACTAGCGGGACCAAGCACAGATACGCAGTATTTT.

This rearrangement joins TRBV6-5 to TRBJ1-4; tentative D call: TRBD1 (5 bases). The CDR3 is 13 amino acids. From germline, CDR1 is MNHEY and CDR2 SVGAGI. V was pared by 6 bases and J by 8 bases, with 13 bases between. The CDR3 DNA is TGTGCCAGCAGGGGCAGGGATGGGGAAAAACTGTTTTTT. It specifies CASRGRDGEKLFF.

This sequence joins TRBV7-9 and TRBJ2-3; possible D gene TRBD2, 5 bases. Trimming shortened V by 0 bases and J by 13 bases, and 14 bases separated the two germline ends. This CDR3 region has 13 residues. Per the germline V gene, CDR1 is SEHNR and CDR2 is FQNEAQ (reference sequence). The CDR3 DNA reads TGTGCCAGCAGCTTAGCGAGGTCGGGGTATGAGTATTTT. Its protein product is CASSLARSGYEYF.

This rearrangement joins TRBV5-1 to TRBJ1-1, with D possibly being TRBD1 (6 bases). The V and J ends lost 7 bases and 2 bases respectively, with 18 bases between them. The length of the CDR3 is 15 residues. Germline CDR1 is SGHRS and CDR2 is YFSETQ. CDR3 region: CASGSTTGLNTEAFF. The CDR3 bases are TGCGCCAGCGGAAGCACAACAGGGCTTAACACTGAAGCTTTCTTT.

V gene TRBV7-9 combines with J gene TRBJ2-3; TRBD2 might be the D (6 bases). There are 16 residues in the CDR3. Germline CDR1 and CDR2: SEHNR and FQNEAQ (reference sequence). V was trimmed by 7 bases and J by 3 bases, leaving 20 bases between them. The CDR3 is CASTEGKVAGTDTQYF. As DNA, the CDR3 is TGTGCCAGCACCGAGGGAAAGGTCGCGGGAACAGATACGCAGTATTTT. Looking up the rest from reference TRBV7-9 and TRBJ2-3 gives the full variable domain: DTGVSQNPRHKITKRGQNVTFRCDPISEHNRLYWYRQTLGQGPEFLTYFQNEAQLEKSRLLSDRFSAERPKGSFSTLEIQRTEQGDSAMYLCASTEGKVAGTDTQYFGPGTRLTVL.

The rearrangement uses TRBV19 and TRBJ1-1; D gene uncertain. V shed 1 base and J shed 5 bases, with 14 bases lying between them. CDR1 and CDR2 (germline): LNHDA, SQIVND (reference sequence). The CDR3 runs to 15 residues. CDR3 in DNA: TGTGCCAGTAGTATAGGTCACAAGGGAGCAACTGAAGCTTTCTTT. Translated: CASSIGHKGATEAFF.

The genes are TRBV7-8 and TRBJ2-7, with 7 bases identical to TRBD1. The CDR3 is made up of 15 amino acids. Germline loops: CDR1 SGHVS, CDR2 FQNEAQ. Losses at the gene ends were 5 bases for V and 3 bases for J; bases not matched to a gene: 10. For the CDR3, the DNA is TGTGCCAGCAGCCCCGAACTGGGACAGAACTACGAGCAGTACTTC. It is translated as CASSPELGQNYEQYF. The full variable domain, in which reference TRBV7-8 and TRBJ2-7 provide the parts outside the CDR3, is GAGVSQSPRYKVAKRGQDVALRCDPISGHVSLFWYQQALGQGPEFLTYFQNEAQLDKSGLPSDRFFAERPEGSVSTLKIQRTQQEDSAVYLCASSPELGQNYEQYFGPGTRLTVT.

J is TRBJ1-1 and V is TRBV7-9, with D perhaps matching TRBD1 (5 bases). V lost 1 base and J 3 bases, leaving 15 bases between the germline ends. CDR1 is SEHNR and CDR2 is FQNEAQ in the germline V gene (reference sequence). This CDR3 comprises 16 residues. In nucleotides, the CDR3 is TGTGCCAGCAGCTTAGTTTGGGGCAAAAAAGACACTGAAGCTTTCTTT. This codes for CASSLVWGKKDTEAFF.

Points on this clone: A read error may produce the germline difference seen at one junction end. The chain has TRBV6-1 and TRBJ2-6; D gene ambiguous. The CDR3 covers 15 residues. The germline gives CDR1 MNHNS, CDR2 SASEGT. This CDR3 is CASGEGSSGANVLTF. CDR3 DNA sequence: TGTGCCAGCGGTGAAGGTAGCTCTGGGGCCAACGTCCTGACTTTC.

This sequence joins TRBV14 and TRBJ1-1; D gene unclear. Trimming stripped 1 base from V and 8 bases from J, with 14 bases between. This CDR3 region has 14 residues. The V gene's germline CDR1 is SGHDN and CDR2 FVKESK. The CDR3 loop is CASSQALAPQEAFF. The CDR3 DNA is TGTGCCAGCAGCCAAGCCCTCGCACCCCAGGAAGCTTTCTTT.

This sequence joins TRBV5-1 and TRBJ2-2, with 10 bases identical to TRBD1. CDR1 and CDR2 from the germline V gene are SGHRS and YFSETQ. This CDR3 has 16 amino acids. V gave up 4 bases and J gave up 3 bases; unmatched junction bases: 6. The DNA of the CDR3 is TGCGCCAGCAGCCCGCGGACAGGGGGGGACACCGGGGAGCTGTTTTTT. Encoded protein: CASSPRTGGDTGELFF.

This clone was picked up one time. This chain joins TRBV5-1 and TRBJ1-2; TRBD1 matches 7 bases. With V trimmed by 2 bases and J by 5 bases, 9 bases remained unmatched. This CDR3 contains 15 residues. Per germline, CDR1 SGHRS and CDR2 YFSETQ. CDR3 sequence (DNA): TGCGCCAGCAGCTTCACTCTACAGGGGTTTTATGGCTACACCTTC. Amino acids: CASSFTLQGFYGYTF.

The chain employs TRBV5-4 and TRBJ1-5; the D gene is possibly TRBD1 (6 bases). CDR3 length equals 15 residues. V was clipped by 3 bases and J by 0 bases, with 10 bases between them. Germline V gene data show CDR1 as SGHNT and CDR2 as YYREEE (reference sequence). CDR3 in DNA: TGTGCCAGCAGCTCCCGGACAGCTAGCAATCAGCCCCAGCATTTT. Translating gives CASSSRTASNQPQHF.

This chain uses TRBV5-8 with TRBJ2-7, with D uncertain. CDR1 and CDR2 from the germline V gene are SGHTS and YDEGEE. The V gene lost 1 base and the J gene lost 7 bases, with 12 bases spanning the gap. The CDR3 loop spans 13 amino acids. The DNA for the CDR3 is TGTGCCAGCAGCTTGAAGCCGGGTCTTGAGCAGTACTTC. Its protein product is CASSLKPGLEQYF.

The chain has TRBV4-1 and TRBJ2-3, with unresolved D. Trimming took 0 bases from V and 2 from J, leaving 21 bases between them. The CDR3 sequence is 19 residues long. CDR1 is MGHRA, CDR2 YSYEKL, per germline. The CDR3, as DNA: TGCGCCAGCAGCCAAGATTCTGGTTCCCGTGGGCTTCTCACAGATACGCAGTATTTT. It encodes CASSQDSGSRGLLTDTQYF.

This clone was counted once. CDR3 in DNA: TGTGCCAGCAGCTCCTACTATAGCAATCAGCCCCAGCATTTT. It codes for CASSSYYSNQPQHF. This chain uses TRBV7-2 with TRBJ1-5; no definite D call. Germline V gene sequence: CDR1 SGHTA, CDR2 FQGNSA. This CDR3 is 14 amino acids long. V was pared by 4 bases and J by 0 bases, with 7 bases between.

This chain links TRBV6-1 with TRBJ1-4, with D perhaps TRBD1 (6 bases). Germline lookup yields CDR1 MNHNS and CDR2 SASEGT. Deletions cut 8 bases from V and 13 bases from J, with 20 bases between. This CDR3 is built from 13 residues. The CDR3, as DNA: TGTGCCAGCCGTTTGGATAGACAGGCCTCACTGTTTTTT. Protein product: CASRLDRQASLFF.